These 6 T cell receptor beta chains were sequenced from one sample in a study of PD-1 blockade in mismatch repair-deficient tumors. Method: immunoSEQ multiplex PCR; TCRdb's copy keeps in-frame clones and lacks some. The sample shows roughly 53,000 clones, roughly 75% of them seen only once. The sample here was peripheral blood, taken 4 weeks after starting pembrolizumab. The source of these receptors is an adult with mismatch repair-deficient cancer.

The gene calls are TRBV4-2 and TRBJ1-6; D call uncertain. The CDR3 runs to 17 residues. Germline CDR1 and CDR2: LGHNA and YNFKEQ. The V end lost 0 bases, the J end lost 9 bases, and 18 bases lay between the germline ends. The DNA of the CDR3 is TGTGCCAGCAGCCAAGATCTGACGGATGGTGGATTTTCACCCCTCCACTTT. Protein product: CASSQDLTDGGFSPLHF.

In its sample, this clone was seen a few times. The chain uses TRBV7-8 and TRBJ1-2; D gene ambiguous. Deletions cut 7 bases from V and 4 bases from J, with 10 bases between. The CDR3 runs 12 residues. Germline loops: CDR1 SGHVS, CDR2 FQNEAQ. Here the CDR3 DNA reads TGTGCCAGCACCTCCGATCTCTATGGCTACACCTTC. The encoded protein is CASTSDLYGYTF.

The J gene is TRBJ2-1, the V gene TRBV7-3; no clear D. Germline loops: CDR1 SGHTA, CDR2 FQGTGA. The V end lost 5 bases, the J end lost 7 bases, and 15 bases lay between the germline ends. The CDR3 is 14 residues long. The CDR3 region is CASSLRPGSNEQFF. CDR3 nucleotide sequence: TGTGCCAGCAGCCTCCGTCCAGGAAGTAATGAGCAGTTCTTC.

V and J are TRBV28 and TRBJ1-3; D is undetermined. The CDR3 consists of 15 residues. Trimming left V 6 bases short and J 1 base short, with 13 bases between. Per germline, CDR1 MDHEN and CDR2 SYDVKM. This chain's CDR3 is CASSPFHGSGNTIYF. CDR3 coding DNA: TGTGCCAGCAGCCCCTTCCATGGATCTGGAAACACCATATATTTT.

The sample holds a few counts of this clone. CDR3: CASSLLRDTQYF. DNA of the CDR3: TGTGCCAGCAGCTTACTAAGGGATACGCAGTATTTT. V is TRBV7-2 and J is TRBJ2-3; D gene unclear. This CDR3 has 12 amino acids. CDR1 and CDR2 from the germline V gene are SGHTA and FQGNSA. Trimming shortened V by 2 bases and J by 6 bases, and 6 bases separated the two germline ends.

This chain links TRBV30 with TRBJ2-1; D unresolved. V was pared by 6 bases and J by 0 bases, with 9 bases between. The CDR3 contains 13 residues. The germline V gene has CDR1 GTSNPN and CDR2 SVGIG (reference sequence). CDR3 DNA: TGTGCCTGTAGGTATAACTCCTACAATGAGCAGTTCTTC. It yields the protein CACRYNSYNEQFF.